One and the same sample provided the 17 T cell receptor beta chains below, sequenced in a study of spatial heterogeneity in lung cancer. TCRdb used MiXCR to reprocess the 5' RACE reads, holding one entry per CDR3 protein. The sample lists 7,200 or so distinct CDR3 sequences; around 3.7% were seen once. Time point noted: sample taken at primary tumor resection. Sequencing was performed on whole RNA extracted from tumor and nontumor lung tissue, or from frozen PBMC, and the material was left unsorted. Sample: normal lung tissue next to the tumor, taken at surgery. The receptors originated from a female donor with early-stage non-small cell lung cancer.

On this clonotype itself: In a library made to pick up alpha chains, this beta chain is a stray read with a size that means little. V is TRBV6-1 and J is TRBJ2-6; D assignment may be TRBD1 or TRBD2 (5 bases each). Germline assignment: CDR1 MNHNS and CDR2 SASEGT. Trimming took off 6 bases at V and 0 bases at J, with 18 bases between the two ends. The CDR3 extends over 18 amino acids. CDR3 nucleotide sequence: TGTGCCAGCAGCCCATGGGGTCCAGGGACCTCTGGGGCCAACGTCCTGACTTTC. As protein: CASSPWGPGTSGANVLTF.

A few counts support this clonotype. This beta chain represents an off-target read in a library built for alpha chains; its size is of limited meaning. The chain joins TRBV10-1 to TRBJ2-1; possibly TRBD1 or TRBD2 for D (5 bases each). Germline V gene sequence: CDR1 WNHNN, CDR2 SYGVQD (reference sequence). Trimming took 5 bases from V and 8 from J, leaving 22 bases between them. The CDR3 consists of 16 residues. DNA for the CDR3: TGCGCCAGCAGTCCCTACAGGAGAACGGGGAACTATGAGCAGTTCTTC. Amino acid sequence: CASSPYRRTGNYEQFF.

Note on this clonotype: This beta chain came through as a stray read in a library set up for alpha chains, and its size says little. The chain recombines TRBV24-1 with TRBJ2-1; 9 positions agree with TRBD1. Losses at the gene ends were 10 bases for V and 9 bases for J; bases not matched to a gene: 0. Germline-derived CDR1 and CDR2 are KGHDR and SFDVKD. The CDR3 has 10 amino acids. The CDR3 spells CATQGAEQFF. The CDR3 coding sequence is TGTGCCACACAGGGGGCTGAGCAGTTCTTC.

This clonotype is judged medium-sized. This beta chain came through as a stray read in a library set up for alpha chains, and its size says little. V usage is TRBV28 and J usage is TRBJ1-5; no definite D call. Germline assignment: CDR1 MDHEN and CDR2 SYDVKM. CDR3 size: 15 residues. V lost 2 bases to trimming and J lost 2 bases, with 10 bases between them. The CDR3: CASSLSLAGNQPQHF. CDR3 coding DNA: TGTGCCAGCAGTTTAAGTTTGGCAGGCAATCAGCCCCAGCATTTT.

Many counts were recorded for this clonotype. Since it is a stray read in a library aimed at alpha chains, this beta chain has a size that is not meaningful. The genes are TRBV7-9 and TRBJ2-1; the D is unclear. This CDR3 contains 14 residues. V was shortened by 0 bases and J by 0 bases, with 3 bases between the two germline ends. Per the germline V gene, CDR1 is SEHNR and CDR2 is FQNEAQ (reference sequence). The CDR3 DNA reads TGTGCCAGCAGCTTAGCGGGCTCCTACAATGAGCAGTTCTTC. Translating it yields CASSLAGSYNEQFF. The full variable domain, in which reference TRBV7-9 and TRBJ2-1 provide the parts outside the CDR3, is DTGVSQNPRHKITKRGQNVTFRCDPISEHNRLYWYRQTLGQGPEFLTYFQNEAQLEKSRLLSDRFSAERPKGSFSTLEIQRTEQGDSAMYLCASSLAGSYNEQFFGPGTRLTVL.

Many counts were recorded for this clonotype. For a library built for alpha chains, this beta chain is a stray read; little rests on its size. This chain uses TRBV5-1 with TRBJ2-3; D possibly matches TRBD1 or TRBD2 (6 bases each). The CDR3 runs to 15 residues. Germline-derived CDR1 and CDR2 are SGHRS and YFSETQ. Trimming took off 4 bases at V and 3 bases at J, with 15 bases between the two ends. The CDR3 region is CASSKGGIRTDTQYF. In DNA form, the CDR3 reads TGCGCCAGCAGCAAAGGGGGGATTAGGACAGATACGCAGTATTTT.

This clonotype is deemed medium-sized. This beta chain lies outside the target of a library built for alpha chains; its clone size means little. Written as DNA, the CDR3 is TGCAGCGTTGAAGATAGGGGACTCTATGGCTACACCTTC. Its translation is CSVEDRGLYGYTF. The rearrangement joins TRBV29-1 to TRBJ1-2, with D possibly matching TRBD1 (5 bases). Germline assignment: CDR1 SQVTM and CDR2 ANQGSEA. Deletions cut 0 bases from V and 4 bases from J, with 9 bases between. The CDR3 extends over 13 amino acids.

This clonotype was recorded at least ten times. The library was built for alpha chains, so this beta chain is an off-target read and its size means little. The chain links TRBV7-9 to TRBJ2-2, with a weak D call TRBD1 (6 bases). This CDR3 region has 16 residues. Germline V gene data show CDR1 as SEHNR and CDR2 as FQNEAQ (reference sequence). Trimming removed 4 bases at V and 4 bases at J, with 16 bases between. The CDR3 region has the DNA TGTGCCAGCAGCTCCCGAAAGGGGGATGGCACCGGGGAGCTGTTTTTT. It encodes CASSSRKGDGTGELFF.

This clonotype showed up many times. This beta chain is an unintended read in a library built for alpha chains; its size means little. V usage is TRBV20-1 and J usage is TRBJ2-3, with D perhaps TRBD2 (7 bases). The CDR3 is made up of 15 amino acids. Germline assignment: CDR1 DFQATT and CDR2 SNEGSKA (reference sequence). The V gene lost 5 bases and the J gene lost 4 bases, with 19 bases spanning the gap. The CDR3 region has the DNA TGCAGTGCTTTCCCCCTAGGGGGGGGAGCAGATACGCAGTATTTT. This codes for CSAFPLGGGADTQYF.

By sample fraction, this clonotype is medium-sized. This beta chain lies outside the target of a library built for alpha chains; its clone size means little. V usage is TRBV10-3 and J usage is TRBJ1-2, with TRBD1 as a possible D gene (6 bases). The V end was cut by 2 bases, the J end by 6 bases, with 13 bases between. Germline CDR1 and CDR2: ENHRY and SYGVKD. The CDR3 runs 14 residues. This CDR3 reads CAISERRGDNGYTF. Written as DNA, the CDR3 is TGTGCCATCAGTGAGCGCAGGGGAGATAATGGCTACACCTTC.

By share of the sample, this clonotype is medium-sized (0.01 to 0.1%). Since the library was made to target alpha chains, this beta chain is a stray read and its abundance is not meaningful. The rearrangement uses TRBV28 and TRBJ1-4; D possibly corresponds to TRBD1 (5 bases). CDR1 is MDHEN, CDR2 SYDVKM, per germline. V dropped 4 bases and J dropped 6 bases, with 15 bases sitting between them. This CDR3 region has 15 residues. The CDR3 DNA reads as TGTGCCAGCAGTTCCGGGACTGGGCCAGATGAAAAACTGTTTTTT. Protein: CASSSGTGPDEKLFF. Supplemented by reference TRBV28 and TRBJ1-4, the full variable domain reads DVKVTQSSRYLVKRTGEKVFLECVQDMDHENMFWYRQDPGLGLRLIYFSYDVKMKEKGDIPEGYSVSREKKERFSLILESASTNQTSMYLCASSSGTGPDEKLFFGSGTQLSVL.

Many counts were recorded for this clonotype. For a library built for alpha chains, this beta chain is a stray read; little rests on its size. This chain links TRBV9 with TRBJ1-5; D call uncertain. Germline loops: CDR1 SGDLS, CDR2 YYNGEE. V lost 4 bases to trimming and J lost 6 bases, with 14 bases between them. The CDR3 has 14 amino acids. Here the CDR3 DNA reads TGTGCCAGCAGCCCCGGGGAAGGGAGTCAGCCCCAGCATTTT. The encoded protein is CASSPGEGSQPQHF.

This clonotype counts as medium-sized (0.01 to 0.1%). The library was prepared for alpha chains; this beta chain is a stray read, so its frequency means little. CDR3: CASSPPPSTDTQYF. CDR3 nucleotides: TGTGCCAGCAGCCCCCCCCCTAGCACAGATACGCAGTATTTT. This chain uses TRBV7-9 with TRBJ2-3; D unclear. Trimming stripped 5 bases from V and 0 bases from J, with 9 bases between. The V gene's germline CDR1 is SEHNR and CDR2 FQNEAQ (reference sequence). CDR3 size: 14 residues. Drawing the rest from reference TRBV7-9 and TRBJ2-3, the complete variable domain is DTGVSQNPRHKITKRGQNVTFRCDPISEHNRLYWYRQTLGQGPEFLTYFQNEAQLEKSRLLSDRFSAERPKGSFSTLEIQRTEQGDSAMYLCASSPPPSTDTQYFGPGTRLTVL.

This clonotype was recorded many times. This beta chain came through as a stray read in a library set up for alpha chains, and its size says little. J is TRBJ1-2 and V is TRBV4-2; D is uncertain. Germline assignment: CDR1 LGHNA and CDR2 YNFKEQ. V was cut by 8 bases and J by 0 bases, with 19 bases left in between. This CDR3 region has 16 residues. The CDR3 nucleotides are TGTGCCAGCTCAGAAGGCCCCCCCATAGCTAACTATGGCTACACCTTC. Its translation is CASSEGPPIANYGYTF.

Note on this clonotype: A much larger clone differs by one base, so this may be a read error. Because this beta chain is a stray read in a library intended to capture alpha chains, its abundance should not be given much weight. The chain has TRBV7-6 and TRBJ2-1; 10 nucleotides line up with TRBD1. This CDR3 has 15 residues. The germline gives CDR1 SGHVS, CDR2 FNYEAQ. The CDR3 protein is CASNLAMGQGIEQFF. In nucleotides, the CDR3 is TGTGCCAGCAACTTAGCAATGGGACAGGGGATTGAGCAGTTCTTC.

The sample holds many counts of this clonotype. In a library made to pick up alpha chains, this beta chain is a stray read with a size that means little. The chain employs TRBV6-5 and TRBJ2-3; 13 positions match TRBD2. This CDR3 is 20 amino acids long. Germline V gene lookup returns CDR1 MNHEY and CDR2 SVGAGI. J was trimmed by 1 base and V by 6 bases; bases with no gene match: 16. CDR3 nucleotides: TGTGCCAGCAGCCTCTTCCCTCCGGGACTAGCGGGAACCCGCACAGATACGCAGTATTTT. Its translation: CASSLFPPGLAGTRTDTQYF.

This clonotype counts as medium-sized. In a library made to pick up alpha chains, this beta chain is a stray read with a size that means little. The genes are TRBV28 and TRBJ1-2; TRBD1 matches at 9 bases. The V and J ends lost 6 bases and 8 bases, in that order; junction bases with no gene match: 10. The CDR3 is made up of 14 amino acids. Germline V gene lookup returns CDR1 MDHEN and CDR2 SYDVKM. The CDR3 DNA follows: TGTGCCAGCAGCAGGACAGGGGAGGGCCAGGGCTACACCTTC. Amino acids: CASSRTGEGQGYTF.